Reported below is one T cell receptor (beta chain). As originally analysed: From reference gene primer amplification, estimates of nucleated cell counts were derived. Clones were sequenced by immunoSEQ multiplex PCR, and TCRdb holds only the in-frame ones, with some missing. The V and J calls and clone size were taken over from that table, and D and trimming were inferred from the DNA. The sample has 150,000 to 200,000 clones; roughly 85% are singletons. This entry belongs to a study of blood T cell repertoires in COVID-19. As for the study in general: The samples span acute and convalescent COVID-19 from the United States, Italy and Spain.

The receptor's source is a man in his 60s with acute or convalescent COVID-19. Source material: peripheral blood.

The CDR3 is CASSTLNRGRGSTEAFF. CDR3 bases: TGTGCCAGCAGCACCCTTAACAGGGGAAGAGGGAGCACTGAAGCTTTCTTT. This chain joins TRBV28 and TRBJ1-1; 7 bases align to TRBD1. Germline CDR1 and CDR2: MDHEN and SYDVKM. V shed 6 bases, J shed 4 bases, and the junction held 17 bases outside the gene matches. The CDR3 consists of 17 residues.